The 7 T cell receptor beta chains below were found in one sample sequenced in a study of long-term antiretroviral therapy in people with HIV. Version v3.0 of the immunoSEQ assay was performed at survey level. Some clones are missing from TCRdb's copy, which holds only in-frame ones; the method was immunoSEQ multiplex PCR. The sample shows some 31,000 clones, 70% to 90% of them seen only once. Sequenced material: unsorted PBMCs, taken 1.1 years after starting antiretroviral therapy. The receptors shown here come from a man between 18 and 29 years old with HIV.

V and J are TRBV2 and TRBJ2-7; maybe TRBD2 (5 bases). Trimming left V 6 bases short and J 3 bases short, with 12 bases between. Germline V CDR1 and CDR2: SNHLY, FYNNEI. This CDR3 contains 13 residues. CDR3 loop: CASRLREIYEQYF. Here the CDR3 DNA reads TGTGCCAGCAGGTTAAGGGAGATCTACGAGCAGTACTTC.

The chain employs TRBV30 and TRBJ1-5, with D possibly matching TRBD1 (6 bases). Per the germline V gene, CDR1 is GTSNPN and CDR2 is SVGIG (reference sequence). This CDR3 has 16 amino acids. V was shortened by 0 bases and J by 6 bases, with 18 bases between the two germline ends. The CDR3 spells CAWSVDQGRNGQPQHF. DNA for the CDR3: TGTGCCTGGAGTGTTGATCAGGGGCGCAACGGTCAGCCCCAGCATTTT.

J is TRBJ2-1 and V is TRBV2, with 13 positions matching TRBD2. Losses at the gene ends were 6 bases for V and 8 bases for J; bases not matched to a gene: 7. Germline CDR1 reads SNHLY; CDR2 reads FYNNEI. This CDR3 is built from 15 residues. CDR3 in amino acids: CASRPTSGRAYEQFF. The CDR3 DNA reads TGTGCCAGCAGACCTACTAGCGGGAGGGCGTATGAGCAGTTCTTC.

V gene TRBV11-2 combines with J gene TRBJ2-7; weak D call: TRBD1 (5 bases). Trimming took off 0 bases at V and 2 bases at J, with 11 bases between the two ends. Looked up from germline, CDR1 is SGHAT and CDR2 is FQNNGV. The CDR3 extends over 15 amino acids. In DNA form, the CDR3 reads TGTGCCAGCAGCTTAGATCCAGGGTTGGCCTACGAGCAGTACTTC. Its translation is CASSLDPGLAYEQYF. Full variable domain (remainder filled in from reference TRBV11-2 and TRBJ2-7): EAGVAQSPRYKIIEKRQSVAFWCNPISGHATLYWYQQILGQGPKLLIQFQNNGVVDDSQLPKDRFSAERLKGVDSTLKIQPAKLEDSAVYLCASSLDPGLAYEQYFGPGTRLTVT.

The chain links TRBV5-5 to TRBJ1-5; no clear D gene. Germline V gene sequence: CDR1 SGHKS, CDR2 YYEKEE (reference sequence). This CDR3 is built from 14 residues. V was pared by 0 bases and J by 0 bases, with 4 bases between. The DNA of the CDR3 is TGTGCCAGCAGCTTGGTGGCTAGCAATCAGCCCCAGCATTTT. Its translation: CASSLVASNQPQHF.

The chain combines TRBV6-1 with TRBJ2-6; 7 nucleotides line up with TRBD1. The CDR3 has 14 residues. CDR1 and CDR2 (germline): MNHNS, SASEGT. Trimming removed 6 bases from V and 4 bases from J; junction bases left unmatched: 3. CDR3 residues: CASRRGPGANVLTF. The CDR3, as DNA: TGTGCCAGCAGGAGGGGGCCCGGGGCCAACGTCCTGACTTTC.

The chain has TRBV6-5 and TRBJ2-5, with TRBD1 matching over 7 bases. CDR3 size: 15 residues. V lost 5 bases, J lost 4 bases, and 10 bases stayed unmatched. Germline CDR1 and CDR2: MNHEY and SVGAGI. The CDR3: CASSGVQGVLETQYF. In DNA form, the CDR3 reads TGTGCCAGCAGTGGGGTGCAGGGGGTATTAGAGACCCAGTACTTC.